This TCR beta chain was identified during a study of blood T cell repertoires in COVID-19. Study-level background: Sites in the United States, Italy and Spain provided acute and convalescent COVID-19 samples.

Original analysis: Reference gene primer amplification yielded estimated nucleated cell counts. TCRdb's table, derived via immunoSEQ multiplex PCR, lists solely in-frame clones and lacks some. Clone size and V and J calls were adopted from that table, with D and trimming inferred from the DNA. Here the sample spans some 200,000 clones, around 84% being singletons. This clone was detected many times. The CDR3 totals 13 residues. Germline V gives CDR1 SGHTA, CDR2 FQGNSA. The ends were cut back, 1 base at V and 5 bases at J, with 8 bases in the middle. The sample comprised peripheral blood. V usage is TRBV7-2 and J usage is TRBJ1-1; the D gene is possibly TRBD1 (6 bases). The source of this sequence is a man aged 80 or over with acute or convalescent COVID-19. The CDR3 sequence is CASSLGQVTEAFF. CDR3 DNA sequence: TGTGCCAGCAGCTTAGGACAGGTTACTGAAGCTTTCTTT.